This T cell receptor (beta chain) came from a study of cytomegalovirus exposure and HLA in healthy donors. Findings and limits, study-wide: Rare TCR sequences dominated, though some public TCRs recurred in many donors. Immune exposure data for these donors was limited to CMV serostatus.

Germline V gives CDR1 MRHNA, CDR2 SNTAGT. With 5 bases removed from V and 0 bases from J, the gap between germline ends came to 6 bases. The CDR3 consists of 13 residues. Amplification used 60 Vbeta primers and 13 Jbeta primers. In the authors' methods: Later work found 80 million or so unique TCR beta chains, with 9 million to 13 million shared. Sequenced by immunoSEQ multiplex PCR; TCRdb stores in-frame clones only, minus some. The V and J calls and clone size come from that table; D and trimming were worked out from the DNA. The sample includes about 89,000 clones, around three quarters seen only once; the top ten take roughly 1.5%. This clone qualifies as medium-sized (0.01 to 0.1%). The target antigen is unknown.

Material: PBMCs. The V call is TRBV6-4, the J call TRBJ2-3; tentative D call: TRBD2 (6 bases). The clonotype comes from a male donor in good health and CMV-seronegative. The CDR3 sequence: CASSSGSTDTQYF. CDR3 sequence (DNA): TGTGCCAGCAGTAGCGGGAGCACAGATACGCAGTATTTT.